This T cell receptor beta chain emerged from a study of shared clonotypes between healthy human individuals. Study-wide results and caveats: As a rule, naive subsets had a larger estimated richness than memory subsets. When compared with the clonotypes that were shared by all four sorted-subset donors, the non-shared clonotypes turned out to have lower generation probabilities.

Comments on this clone: Its antigen is still unknown.

Germline CDR1 is WNHNN and CDR2 is SYGVQD (reference sequence). V shed 5 bases, J shed 1 base, and the junction held 3 bases outside the gene matches. The CDR3 runs 15 residues. The repertoire was sequenced with immunoSEQ multiplex PCR; TCRdb's copy has only in-frame clones and lacks some. Here the sample spans a few hundred thousand clones, about 96% being singletons. This rearrangement joins TRBV10-1 to TRBJ2-2; 8 bases match TRBD1. The sample comprised memory CD8+ T cells sorted from blood. The subset was: CD45RO+ cells pooled with CCR7-negative TemRA cells. The TCR was taken from a man younger than 45 in good health. CDR3 DNA: TGCGCCAGCAGTACAGGGGGGATGAACACCGGGGAGCTGTTTTTT. This codes for CASSTGGMNTGELFF.